The sequence of this T cell receptor (beta chain) was determined in a study of T cells in Graves' hyperthyroidism and ophthalmopathy. Amplification targeted TCR beta CDR3 regions from RNA transcripts. RT-PCR in the first round (using the HTBI primer set) targeted the TCR CDR3. One entry per CDR3 protein results from TCRdb running MiXCR on the multiplex PCR reads. The sample shows 340,000 or so distinct CDR3 sequences, 16% of them seen only once. This clonotype was recorded at least ten times. An absence of ophthalmopathy progression within 18 months meant stable Graves' hyperthyroidism. Participants, patients aged 18 to 65, had newly diagnosed hyperthyroidism with a duration under 2 months. Exclusion criteria comprised uncontrolled infection, other autoimmune disease, pregnancy or lactation. Clinicians diagnosed patients from clinical symptoms, serum thyroxine and TRAb, thyroid ultrasound and orbital computed tomography.

CDR1 KGHSH and CDR2 LQKENI come from the germline V gene. This CDR3 has 14 amino acids. Trimming cost V 2 bases and J 3 bases, with 10 bases left between them. Sequenced input: blood. The clonotype was recovered from a man in his thirties or forties with Graves' hyperthyroidism. The chain couples TRBV18 to TRBJ2-5; possible D gene TRBD1, 6 bases. The CDR3 region is CASSPGQGKETQYF. The DNA of the CDR3 is TGTGCCAGCTCACCAGGTCAGGGGAAAGAGACCCAGTACTTC.